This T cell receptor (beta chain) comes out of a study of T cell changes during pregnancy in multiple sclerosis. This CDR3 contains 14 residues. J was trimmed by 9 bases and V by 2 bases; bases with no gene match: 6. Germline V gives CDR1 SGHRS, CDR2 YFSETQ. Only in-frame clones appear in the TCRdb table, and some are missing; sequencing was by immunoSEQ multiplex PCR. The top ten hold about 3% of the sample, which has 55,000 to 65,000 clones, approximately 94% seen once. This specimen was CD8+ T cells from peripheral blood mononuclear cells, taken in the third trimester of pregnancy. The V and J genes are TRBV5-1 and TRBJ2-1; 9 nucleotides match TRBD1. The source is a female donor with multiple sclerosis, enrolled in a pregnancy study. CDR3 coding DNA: TGCGCCAGCAGCTTAGGGACAGGGAGTACTGAGCAGTTCTTC. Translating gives CASSLGTGSTEQFF.